These T cell receptor beta chains were read from a single sample in a study of T cell responses to AZD1222 COVID-19 vaccine. Assay: immunoSEQ multiplex PCR; the TCRdb copy retains only in-frame clones and omits some. The repertoire holds approximately 170,000 clones, approximately 90% seen once, with about 4.5% in the top ten. Sequenced here: peripheral blood, sampled on day 0 of AZD1222 vaccination. All receptors derive from an adult in good health. The CDR3 runs from the conserved cysteine through the conserved F or W. Fields, in order: clone size, J gene, V gene, D gene, CDR3 protein, CDR3 DNA. D genes are given only for firm matches. For some rows the clone size is stated as once, few or many, or as a class when expanded; others skip it.

.,TRBJ2-7,TRBV7-2,TRBD1,CASSFPGTGSREQYF,TGTGCCAGCAGCTTTCCCGGGACAGGGAGTAGGGAGCAGTACTTC
once,TRBJ1-2,TRBV9,TRBD1,CASSPPGTGRYGYTF,TGTGCCAGCAGCCCCCCGGGGACAGGCCGCTATGGCTACACCTTC
.,TRBJ2-1,TRBV28,TRBD2,CASSPVAGGLHNEQFF,TGTGCCAGCAGCCCCGTAGCGGGAGGGCTGCACAATGAGCAGTTCTTC
.,TRBJ1-1,TRBV2,.,CASRAQVMNTEAFF,TGTGCCAGCAGGGCACAGGTCATGAACACTGAAGCTTTCTTT
.,TRBJ2-3,TRBV7-2,.,CASSFRGGTDTQYF,TGTGCCAGCAGCTTCAGGGGGGGCACAGATACGCAGTATTTT
once,TRBJ2-7,TRBV7-9,TRBD2,CASSPRTSANEQYF,TGTGCCAGCAGCCCCAGGACTAGCGCTAACGAGCAGTACTTC
.,TRBJ2-1,TRBV5-1,.,CASSLGGVSGRSSYNEQFF,TGCGCCAGCAGCTTGGGAGGGGTTAGCGGTCGGAGCTCCTACAATGAGCAGTTCTTC
once,TRBJ1-3,TRBV30,.,CAWTTGWGNTIYF,TGTGCCTGGACTACAGGGTGGGGAAACACCATATATTTT
.,TRBJ2-1,TRBV18,TRBD2,CASSPGLAEYNEQFF,TGTGCCAGCTCGCCGGGACTAGCGGAATACAATGAGCAGTTCTTC
.,TRBJ2-1,TRBV18,.,CASSPWTAGNNEQFF,TGTGCCAGCTCACCCTGGACTGCGGGAAACAATGAGCAGTTCTTC
.,TRBJ2-7,TRBV12-3/TRBV12-4,TRBD1,CASSLGTGGNYF,TGTGCCAGCAGTCTCGGGACAGGGGGCAACTACTTC